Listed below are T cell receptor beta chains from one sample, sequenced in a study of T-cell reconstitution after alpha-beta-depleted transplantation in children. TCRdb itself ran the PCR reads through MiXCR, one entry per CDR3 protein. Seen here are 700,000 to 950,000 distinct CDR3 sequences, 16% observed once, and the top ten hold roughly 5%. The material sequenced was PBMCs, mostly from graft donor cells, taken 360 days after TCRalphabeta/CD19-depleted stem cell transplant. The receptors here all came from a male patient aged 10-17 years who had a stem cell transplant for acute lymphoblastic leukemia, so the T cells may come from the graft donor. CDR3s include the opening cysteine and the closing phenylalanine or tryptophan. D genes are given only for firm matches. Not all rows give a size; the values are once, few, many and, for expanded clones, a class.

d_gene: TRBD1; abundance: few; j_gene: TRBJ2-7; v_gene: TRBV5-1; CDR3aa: CASSLAGQGERRYF; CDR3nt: TGCGCCAGCAGCTTGGCGGGACAGGGGGAGAGGCGGTACTTC
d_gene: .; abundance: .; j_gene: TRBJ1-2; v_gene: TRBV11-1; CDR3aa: CASSLALGRGTWNYGYTF; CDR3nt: TGTGCCAGCAGTTTGGCTTTGGGTCGAGGGACATGGAACTATGGCTACACCTTC
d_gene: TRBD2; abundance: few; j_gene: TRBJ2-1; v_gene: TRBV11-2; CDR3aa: CASSLELGLAGQHEQFF; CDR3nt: TGTGCCAGCAGCTTAGAACTGGGACTAGCGGGACAGCATGAGCAGTTCTTC
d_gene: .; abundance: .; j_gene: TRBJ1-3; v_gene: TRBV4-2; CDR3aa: CASSQDTGALGLSSGNTIYF; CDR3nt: TGTGCCAGCAGCCAAGATACGGGAGCACTGGGGCTAAGCTCTGGAAACACCATATATTTT
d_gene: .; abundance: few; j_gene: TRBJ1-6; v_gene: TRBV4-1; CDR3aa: CASSQDGGGGNSPLHF; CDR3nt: TGCGCCAGCAGCCAAGATGGCGGGGGTGGAAATTCACCCCTCCACTTT
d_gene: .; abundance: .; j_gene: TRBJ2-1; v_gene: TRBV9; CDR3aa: CASSVSSPAEQFF; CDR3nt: TGTGCCAGCAGCGTATCTTCCCCAGCTGAGCAGTTCTTC
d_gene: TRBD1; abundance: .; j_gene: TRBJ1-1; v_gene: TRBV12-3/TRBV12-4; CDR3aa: CASSLFAGGIMNTEAFF; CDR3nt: TGTGCCAGCAGTTTATTTGCAGGGGGAATTATGAACACTGAAGCTTTCTTT
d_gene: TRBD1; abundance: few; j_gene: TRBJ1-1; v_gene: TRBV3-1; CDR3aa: CASSQAFAWDRGANTEAFF; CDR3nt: TGTGCCAGCAGCCAAGCTTTCGCGTGGGACAGGGGGGCGAACACTGAAGCTTTCTTT
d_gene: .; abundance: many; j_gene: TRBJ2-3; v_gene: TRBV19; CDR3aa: CASSADWGTDTQYF; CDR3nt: TGTGCCAGTAGTGCAGACTGGGGCACAGATACGCAGTATTTT
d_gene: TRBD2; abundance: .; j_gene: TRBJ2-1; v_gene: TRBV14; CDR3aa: CASSHKPGTSAYNEQFF; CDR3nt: TGTGCCAGCAGCCACAAGCCGGGGACTAGCGCATACAATGAGCAGTTCTTC